The 14 T cell receptor beta chains given below trace back to one sample, sequenced in a study of Ad26.COV2.S vaccination and SARS-CoV-2 variants. Generated by immunoSEQ multiplex PCR, the TCRdb table keeps only in-frame clones and is missing some. The sample includes a few hundred thousand clones, 83% of them seen just once. Treatment defined: some 19 received Ad26.COV2.S at low or high dose, single or two shots; 5 received placebo; per-sample allocation not given. At day 63 after the first vaccine or placebo injection, samples were drawn. Sequenced here: peripheral blood, sampled in a trial of Ad26.COV2.S vaccine versus placebo. The receptors were gathered from a person between 18 and 65 years old who received the Ad26.COV2.S COVID-19 vaccine or a placebo.

V and J are TRBV9 and TRBJ2-1, with D perhaps given as TRBD1 or TRBD2 (5 bases each). Trimming left V 0 bases short and J 2 bases short, with 12 bases between. Germline lookup yields CDR1 SGDLS and CDR2 YYNGEE. The CDR3 sequence is 16 residues long. The chain's CDR3 is CASSVVGAVAYNEQFF. In nucleotides, the CDR3 is TGTGCCAGCAGCGTAGTCGGGGCCGTAGCCTACAATGAGCAGTTCTTC.

The chain combines TRBV27 with TRBJ2-2; 7 nucleotides match TRBD1. This CDR3 region has 13 residues. The ends lost 6 bases at V and 4 bases at J; junction bases unmatched: 2. Per the germline V gene, CDR1 is MNHEY and CDR2 is SMNVEV (reference sequence). CDR3 sequence reads: CASRDRRTGELFF. In DNA, the CDR3 is TGTGCCAGCAGGGACAGGCGCACCGGGGAGCTGTTTTTT.

This rearrangement joins TRBV7-9 to TRBJ1-5, with no clear D. Trimming removed 6 bases from V and 2 bases from J, with 14 bases in between. Per the germline V gene, CDR1 is SEHNR and CDR2 is FQNEAQ (reference sequence). The CDR3 runs to 15 residues. CDR3 amino acids: CASSSGSWGNQPQHF. Written as DNA, the CDR3 is TGTGCCAGCAGTTCAGGTTCCTGGGGCAATCAGCCCCAGCATTTT. Combining the CDR3 with reference TRBV7-9 and TRBJ1-5 gives the whole variable domain DTGVSQNPRHKITKRGQNVTFRCDPISEHNRLYWYRQTLGQGPEFLTYFQNEAQLEKSRLLSDRFSAERPKGSFSTLEIQRTEQGDSAMYLCASSSGSWGNQPQHFGDGTRLSIL.

This chain connects TRBV24-1 to TRBJ2-7, with D possibly being TRBD2 (5 bases). Germline CDR1 is KGHDR and CDR2 is SFDVKD. V was cut by 6 bases and J by 3 bases, with 8 bases left in between. The CDR3 consists of 12 residues. Here the CDR3 reads CATSPSGYEQYF. In DNA, the CDR3 is TGTGCCACCAGTCCGAGCGGCTACGAGCAGTACTTC.

This chain connects TRBV27 to TRBJ1-1; D is unclear. The CDR3 totals 13 residues. Germline V lookup: CDR1 MNHEY, CDR2 SMNVEV (reference sequence). V lost 2 bases to trimming and J lost 5 bases, with 9 bases between them. CDR3 DNA sequence: TGTGCCAGCAGTTTACAAGGAGGGACTGAAGCTTTCTTT. Amino acid sequence: CASSLQGGTEAFF.

This chain connects TRBV6-4 to TRBJ1-5, with D perhaps TRBD1 (5 bases). The V gene's germline CDR1 is MRHNA and CDR2 SNTAGT. There are 16 residues in the CDR3. The CDR3 sequence: CPHRQSSNYSNQPQHF. DNA of the CDR3: TGTCCCCACCGACAGAGTTCCAACTATAGCAATCAGCCCCAGCATTTT.

The V and J genes are TRBV18 and TRBJ1-4; D gene ambiguous. V was clipped by 2 bases and J by 0 bases, with 10 bases between them. This CDR3 is built from 16 residues. The germline CDR1 and CDR2 sequences are KGHSH and LQKENI. CDR3 amino acids: CASSPFDFATNEKLFF. The CDR3, as DNA: TGTGCCAGCTCACCATTCGACTTTGCAACTAATGAAAAACTGTTTTTT.

The chain links TRBV7-3 to TRBJ2-1; D is ambiguous. V shed 4 bases and J shed 8 bases, with 9 bases lying between them. This CDR3 has 12 residues. CDR1 SGHTA and CDR2 FQGTGA come from the germline V gene. CDR3 sequence: CASSSAADEQFF. The CDR3 coding sequence is TGTGCCAGCAGCTCTGCCGCAGATGAGCAGTTCTTC.

DNA for the CDR3: TGTGCCAGCAGCTCGTACAGGGATCAGCCCCAGCATTTT. Protein: CASSSYRDQPQHF. V and J are TRBV11-2 and TRBJ1-5; TRBD1 might be the D (6 bases). The length of the CDR3 is 13 residues. The germline gives CDR1 SGHAT, CDR2 FQNNGV. V was shortened by 4 bases and J by 5 bases, with 9 bases between the two germline ends.

The gene calls are TRBV6-5 and TRBJ1-2; 9 nucleotides agree with TRBD1. J was trimmed by 7 bases and V by 5 bases; bases with no gene match: 5. Germline V CDR1 and CDR2: MNHEY, SVGAGI. This CDR3 has 13 residues. The CDR3 coding sequence is TGTGCCAGCAGTCAAAACAGGGGGCTTGGCTACACCTTC. This translates into CASSQNRGLGYTF.

This clone appeared a few times. The V gene is TRBV7-3, the J gene TRBJ2-7; TRBD2 matches 10 bases. The CDR3 length is 14 residues. Germline V gene lookup returns CDR1 SGHTA and CDR2 FQGTGA. The ends lost 5 bases at V and 7 bases at J; junction bases unmatched: 8. The CDR3 bases are TGTGCCAGCAGCCCCCTAGCGGGAGCTGGTGAGCAGTACTTC. Amino acids: CASSPLAGAGEQYF.

The chain carries TRBV29-1 and TRBJ1-4; 10 nucleotides line up with TRBD1. The J segment lost 10 bases and the V segment lost 8 bases, leaving 10 bases of the junction unmatched. The CDR3 consists of 13 residues. Germline V gene lookup returns CDR1 SQVTM and CDR2 ANQGSEA. The CDR3 bases are TGCAGCATGTTCGGACAGGGGGATGGAAAACTGTTTTTT. Its translation is CSMFGQGDGKLFF.

CDR3 amino acids: CASSRGFGTGKDTQYF. The CDR3 nucleotides read TGTGCCAGCAGCAGGGGATTCGGAACTGGGAAAGATACGCAGTATTTT. The chain uses TRBV9 and TRBJ2-3, with a possible D match to TRBD1 (5 bases). CDR3 size: 16 residues. V was trimmed by 4 bases and J by 5 bases, leaving 20 bases between them. From germline, CDR1 is SGDLS and CDR2 YYNGEE.

The chain joins TRBV6-6 to TRBJ2-2; D is undetermined. Looked up from germline, CDR1 is MNHNY and CDR2 is SVGAGI (reference sequence). Between the trimmed V and J ends, which lost 3 bases and 5 bases, there was a span of 10 bases. This CDR3 has 14 residues. The CDR3 protein is CASSYRFDTGELFF. The CDR3 DNA reads as TGTGCCAGCAGTTATCGATTCGATACCGGGGAGCTGTTTTTT.